This note documents a single T cell receptor (beta chain) sequence. Its recognized antigen is unknown. No quality values exist for individual bases; no much larger clone is one base distant. This record belongs to a study of T cells in Graves' hyperthyroidism and ophthalmopathy (dated by TCRdb to about 2019). As for the study more broadly: Peripheral blood samples were taken at the time of initial diagnosis, prior to any treatment. A discovery cohort of about a hundred patients, 43 with Graves' ophthalmopathy and roughly 59 with stable Graves' hyperthyroidism, was used to find distinguishing TCR V-J signatures. An independent validation cohort of fewer than 20 hyperthyroidism patients and about 15 patients who later progressed to ophthalmopathy tested prospective prediction of ophthalmopathy. The 75 to 100 discovery patients were divided at random into training and test sets in a 7:3 ratio. Thyroid tissue and blood T-cell repertoires from more than five Graves' hyperthyroidism patients were also compared in the study. After blood sampling, hyperthyroidism patients were treated with methimazole at a starting dose of 30 mg daily, and ophthalmopathy patients were treated with high-dose intravenous methylprednisolone. The paper describes TCR Vbeta CDR3 sequencing of 130 to 150 peripheral blood samples, made up of 43 ophthalmopathy patients, roughly 80 hyperthyroidism patients and roughly 17 progressor patients. Broader findings and caveats from the paper: Blood samples also contained most of the expanded thyroid clonotypes (frequency above 0.001), which suggests that blood repertoires may reflect thyroid immune responses. No statistical method was used to fix the sample size in advance, and group allocation was not hidden from the investigators. During validation, the model predicted progression to ophthalmopathy a median of around 6 months ahead of onset, with 70.59% sensitivity and roughly 75% specificity. A 13 V-J signature model separated ophthalmopathy from stable hyperthyroidism, with just over 85% sensitivity and 81% to 82% specificity in cross-validation and 80%/75% in testing.

In the ophthalmopathy patients, disease was moderately to severely active, with a Clinical Activity Score of 3 or more, a NOSPECS grade of 4 or more, and a duration of less than 3 months. Exclusion was applied to patients with uncontrolled infections, other autoimmune diseases, pregnancy or lactation. Diagnoses were based on clinical symptoms, serum thyroxine and TRAb, thyroid ultrasound and orbital computed tomography. Ficoll-Paque density gradient centrifugation was used to isolate PBMCs from 8.5 to 10 ml of fresh peripheral blood. Total RNA was extracted with Trizol reagent, and quality was checked on an Agilent 2100 Bioanalyzer. Inclusive of the bounding cysteine and phenylalanine, the CDR3 is 12 residues long. Just CDR3 DNA is preserved here, 36 bases in frame from base 1. V is reduced by 6 bases and J by 4 bases, leaving a spacing of 12 bases between them. Based on the germline V gene (reference sequence), the CDR1 and CDR2 sequences are DFQATT and SNEGSKA.

Amplification of TCR beta CDR3 regions was carried out from RNA transcripts. The first round of RT-PCR for the TCR CDR3 was performed with the HTBI primer set and the Qiagen OneStep RT-PCR kit. Libraries were constructed in a second round of multiplex PCR, after which size selection and purification were performed. The libraries were sequenced on an Illumina HiSeq2000 using paired-end 100 bp reads. Concerning the study's data processing: SOAPnuke was used to process the raw data, removing reads that contained adapters or uncalled bases, had a mean Phred below 15, or lacked an exact match to the constant primer or identifier. COPE v1.2.5 was used to merge high-quality paired reads, and clonotypes were defined as unique nucleotide sequences. MiTCR v1.1 was used to align clonotypes to the IMGT TRBV, TRBD and TRBJ reference segments. Analysis was restricted to V-J combinations with a frequency above 0.0001, which covered 98% to 99.2% of repertoires. The TCS score was defined as the ratio of F50 (clonal expansion) to E x V (chaos), calculated using BLOSUM62-based TCRdist between CDR3 peptides within each V-J. Welch's t-statistics and random forest reduced around 510 V-J features to 10 to 15, which were used in a naive Bayes classifier (R e1071). TCRdb passed the public sequencing reads through fastp at Q25 and MiXCR, retaining productive beta sequences. Every distinct CDR3 protein forms one entry, paired with its most common genes and DNA. The V and J calls here are based on TCRdb, not the publication. This sample is represented by 400,000 or so distinct CDR3 sequences; around 15% of them were singletons. The ten largest clones take up roughly 19% of the sample.

Sequenced: blood. The sequence joins TRBV20-1 to TRBJ1-2, with a weak D call of TRBD1 (5 bases match). This clonotype was obtained from an older woman with Graves' ophthalmopathy. DNA sequence: TGCAGTGCCCCCAGGGCCTCCTATGGCTACACCTTC. This sequence encodes CSAPRASYGYTF.